This passage covers 14 T cell receptor beta chains from one sample sequenced in a study of response to subunit inactivated influenza vaccine. A single record per CDR3 protein comes from TCRdb applying MiXCR to the RT-PCR reads. The sample lists 500,000 to 650,000 distinct CDR3 sequences; about 8% were seen once. Sequencing used PBMCs from blood, obtained approximately 25 months after vaccination. These receptors were collected from a man aged 45 to 75 who received an inactivated influenza vaccine.

This clonotype turned up a few times. V and J are TRBV25-1 and TRBJ1-6; no definite D call. The V gene lost 3 bases and the J gene lost 9 bases, with 6 bases spanning the gap. CDR3 length: 12 amino acids. From germline, CDR1 is MGHDK and CDR2 SYGVNS. CDR3 sequence: CASSEGGSPLHF. CDR3 nucleotides: TGTGCCAGCAGTGAGGGAGGTTCACCCCTCCACTTT. Variable domain in full (rest from reference TRBV25-1 and TRBJ1-6): EADIYQTPRYLVIGTGKKITLECSQTMGHDKMYWYQQDPGMELHLIHYSYGVNSTEKGDLSSESTVSRIRTEHFPLTLESARPSHTSQYLCASSEGGSPLHFGNGTRLTVT.

This clonotype was observed a handful of times. V and J are TRBV3-1 and TRBJ2-5; no definite D call. V lost 2 bases and J lost 8, with 6 bases in between. The CDR3 spans 11 residues. CDR1 is LGHDT and CDR2 is YNNKEL in the germline V gene (reference sequence). CDR3 residues: CASSQRVTQYF. The CDR3 DNA sequence: TGTGCCAGCAGCCAACGAGTTACCCAGTACTTC.

The chain carries TRBV9 and TRBJ2-1; possibly TRBD2 for D (6 bases). CDR1 is SGDLS, CDR2 YYNGEE, per germline. This CDR3 contains 15 residues. Trimming removed 3 bases at V and 3 bases at J, with 13 bases between. CDR3 amino acids: CASSGSGLYYNEQFF. The CDR3 DNA follows: TGTGCCAGCAGCGGCTCGGGACTCTACTACAATGAGCAGTTCTTC. The whole variable domain, filled in from reference TRBV9 and TRBJ2-1, reads DSGVTQTPKHLITATGQRVTLRCSPRSGDLSVYWYQQSLDQGLQFLIQYYNGEERAKGNILERFSAQQFPDLHSELNLSSLELGDSALYFCASSGSGLYYNEQFFGPGTRLTVL.

This clonotype occurred a few times. The V call is TRBV5-1, the J call TRBJ1-6; tentatively, D is TRBD1 (6 bases). Germline lookup yields CDR1 SGHRS and CDR2 YFSETQ. The CDR3 runs 15 residues. Trimming pared 4 bases from V and 0 bases from J, leaving 8 bases between. In DNA, the CDR3 is TGCGCCAGCAGCGAGGACAGCTCCTATAATTCACCCCTCCACTTT. It yields the protein CASSEDSSYNSPLHF.

The genes are TRBV4-2 and TRBJ2-3; 12 bases match TRBD2. The CDR3 has 17 amino acids. Losses at the gene ends were 1 base for V and 4 bases for J; bases not matched to a gene: 6. Germline CDR1 LGHNA, CDR2 YNFKEQ. The CDR3 sequence is CASSQVTSGSFPDTQYF. In DNA, the CDR3 is TGTGCCAGCAGCCAAGTGACTAGCGGGAGTTTTCCAGATACGCAGTATTTT.

This clonotype has only a few counts. The chain recombines TRBV10-3 with TRBJ1-6; no reliable D call. V gave up 6 bases and J gave up 7 bases, with 16 bases separating them. The germline V gene has CDR1 ENHRY and CDR2 SYGVKD. This CDR3 is 15 amino acids long. The CDR3 DNA follows: TGTGCCATCAGCCCAGACCGGGCAGGAAATTCACCCCTCCACTTT. Translated: CAISPDRAGNSPLHF.

V is TRBV5-6 and J is TRBJ2-7; perhaps TRBD1 as D (6 bases). The ends were cut back, 0 bases at V and 0 bases at J, with 16 bases in the middle. Looked up from germline, CDR1 is SGHDT and CDR2 is YYEEEE. This CDR3 has 17 residues. For the CDR3, the DNA is TGTGCCAGCAGCTTGGCTGGCAGGGGCCAAAGCTCCTACGAGCAGTACTTC. This encodes CASSLAGRGQSSYEQYF.

The V and J genes are TRBV3-1 and TRBJ2-4; D is undetermined. This CDR3 contains 12 residues. Trimming removed 1 base at V and 6 bases at J, with 4 bases between. Germline V gives CDR1 LGHDT, CDR2 YNNKEL (reference sequence). CDR3 bases: TGTGCCAGCAGCCAAGGGATAAACATTCAGTACTTC. Its translation is CASSQGINIQYF.

This clonotype was recorded many times. The rearrangement uses TRBV7-2 and TRBJ2-3, with 9 bases fitting TRBD2. The CDR3 consists of 14 residues. With 1 base clipped from V and 6 bases from J, the junction kept 2 bases outside the gene matches. Looked up from germline, CDR1 is SGHTA and CDR2 is FQGNSA. CDR3: CASSLVAGGDTQYF. The DNA for the CDR3 is TGTGCCAGCAGCTTAGTGGCGGGAGGGGATACGCAGTATTTT. The full variable domain, completed using reference TRBV7-2 and TRBJ2-3, is GAGVSQSPSNKVTEKGKDVELRCDPISGHTALYWYRQSLGQGLEFLIYFQGNSAPDKSGLPSDRFSAERTGGSVSTLTIQRTQQEDSAVYLCASSLVAGGDTQYFGPGTRLTVL.

This clonotype was detected only a few times. The chain links TRBV20-1 to TRBJ2-2; the match to TRBD2 covers 14 bases. CDR3 length: 17 amino acids. Trimming removed 4 bases from V and 2 bases from J; junction bases left unmatched: 6. The germline CDR1 and CDR2 sequences are DFQATT and SNEGSKA (reference sequence). The CDR3: CSATGLAGAPNTGELFF. The CDR3 DNA reads TGCAGTGCTACGGGACTAGCGGGGGCCCCTAACACCGGGGAGCTGTTTTTT.

This clonotype came up a few times. V is TRBV4-1 and J is TRBJ2-5; D is ambiguous. Trimming shortened V by 2 bases and J by 3 bases, and 7 bases separated the two germline ends. CDR1 is MGHRA, CDR2 YSYEKL, per germline. CDR3 length equals 13 residues. The CDR3 DNA is TGCGCCAGCAGCCAAATAGTAAAAGAGACCCAGTACTTC. Translation: CASSQIVKETQYF.

In this sample, this clonotype turned up many times. This chain joins TRBV30 and TRBJ1-5; the D gene is possibly TRBD1 (5 bases). The CDR3 contains 13 residues. Trimming cost V 4 bases and J 4 bases, with 11 bases left between them. The germline V gene encodes CDR1 GTSNPN and CDR2 SVGIG (reference sequence). The CDR3 loop is CAWNLQGNQPQHF. The CDR3 nucleotides are TGTGCCTGGAATTTGCAGGGTAATCAGCCCCAGCATTTT. Supplemented by reference TRBV30 and TRBJ1-5, the full variable domain reads SQTIHQWPATLVQPVGSPLSLECTVEGTSNPNLYWYRQAAGRGLQLLFYSVGIGQISSEVPQNLSASRPQDRQFILSSKKLLLSDSGFYLCAWNLQGNQPQHFGDGTRLSIL.

The chain has TRBV2 and TRBJ2-2; D not certain. V was shortened by 3 bases and J by 0 bases, with 8 bases between the two germline ends. Germline-derived CDR1 and CDR2 are SNHLY and FYNNEI. This CDR3 is built from 15 residues. The CDR3 nucleotides are TGTGCCAGCAGTGATCTGTTCGCGAACACCGGGGAGCTGTTTTTT. As protein: CASSDLFANTGELFF.

The chain uses TRBV24-1 and TRBJ2-2; D may be TRBD1 (6 bases). V was pared by 5 bases and J by 2 bases, with 11 bases between. Germline V gene lookup returns CDR1 KGHDR and CDR2 SFDVKD. CDR3 length: 15 residues. The CDR3 bases are TGTGCCACCAGTGGGGGGACATACAACACCGGGGAGCTGTTTTTT. Translating it yields CATSGGTYNTGELFF.